A single sample gave rise to the 23 T cell receptor beta chains below, sequenced in a study of human T cells and chemical hapten exposure. TCRdb ran MiXCR on the RACE reads and lists one entry per CDR3 protein. This table has about 93,000 distinct CDR3 sequences, 7.5% to 9.5% appearing once. Regarding time point: pre-sensitization, week 0. Treatment noted: therapeutic diphenylcyclopropenone sensitization with weekly scalp DPC. This sample comprised whole blood, obtained in connection with sensitization to the hapten diphenylcyclopropenone (DPC). Source of these receptors: a man aged 40-49 years with alopecia areata. Some clones in this sample may be carry-over from other donors' samples.

Note on this clonotype: Just one base apart from a much larger clone, this may be a read error. This chain links TRBV5-5 with TRBJ1-5; D unclear. The length of the CDR3 is 15 residues. The germline V gene has CDR1 SGHKS and CDR2 YYEKEE (reference sequence). The CDR3 DNA is TGTGCCAACAGCTTGATGGCGGGGAGCAATCAGCCCCAGCATTTT. This codes for CANSLMAGSNQPQHF.

This rearrangement joins TRBV7-2 to TRBJ2-5, with 7 positions matching TRBD1. This CDR3 comprises 17 residues. J was trimmed by 7 bases and V by 5 bases; bases with no gene match: 19. In germline, CDR1 is SGHTA, CDR2 FQGNSA. CDR3 residues: CASSLNPEGAGRATQYF. The CDR3 DNA sequence: TGTGCCAGCAGCCTAAACCCTGAGGGGGCAGGGCGAGCGACCCAGTACTTC.

This clonotype came up a few times. This chain joins TRBV28 and TRBJ2-5; 8 bases map to TRBD2. Trimming cost V 3 bases and J 4 bases; bases outside gene matches: 7. The CDR3 is 15 residues long. CDR1 is MDHEN, CDR2 SYDVKM, per germline. The DNA for the CDR3 is TGTGCCAGCAGTTTGGGACTAGTGGGAGGAGAGACCCAGTACTTC. It specifies CASSLGLVGGETQYF.

At least ten counts were recorded for this clonotype. The chain combines TRBV29-1 with TRBJ2-7; TRBD1 matches 7 bases. This CDR3 is built from 15 residues. After removal of 6 bases from V and 2 bases from J, the junction contained 13 bases not matched to a gene. Germline CDR1 reads SQVTM; CDR2 reads ANQGSEA. The CDR3 loop reads CSVHAYRGNTYEQYV. As DNA, the CDR3 is TGCAGCGTACATGCCTACAGGGGTAATACCTACGAGCAGTACGTC.

To note about this clonotype: This may come from a read error, since a much larger clone is one base off. This chain uses TRBV24-1 with TRBJ2-2, with 7 bases aligning to TRBD1. Germline CDR1 KGHDR, CDR2 SFDVKD. The CDR3 length is 13 residues. CDR3 DNA sequence: TGTGCCATCGCCGGGACAGACACCGGGGAGCTGCTTTTT. Residues: CAIAGTDTGELLF.

This chain links TRBV5-6 with TRBJ2-4; 7 nucleotides line up with TRBD1. Germline trimming cut 2 bases from V and 0 bases from J; bases unmatched to any gene: 8. CDR1 is SGHDT and CDR2 is YYEEEE in the germline V gene. The CDR3 has 17 residues. The CDR3 region has the DNA TGTGCCAGCAGCTTTGTTTTCAGGGGGAAAGCCAAAAACATTCAGTACTTC. It codes for CASSFVFRGKAKNIQYF.

This chain joins TRBV27 and TRBJ1-5; 12 nucleotides align to TRBD1. J lost 3 bases, V lost 7 bases, and 10 bases had no gene match. Per germline, CDR1 MNHEY and CDR2 SMNVEV (reference sequence). CDR3 length: 17 amino acids. The CDR3 sequence is CASIITGTGGVNQPQHF. In DNA form, the CDR3 reads TGTGCCAGCATTATCACCGGGACAGGGGGCGTCAATCAGCCCCAGCATTTT.

This clonotype has at least ten counts. The chain recombines TRBV7-9 with TRBJ2-5; 7 bases align to TRBD2. This CDR3 is built from 15 residues. After removal of 2 bases from V and 3 bases from J, the junction contained 6 bases not matched to a gene. The V gene's germline CDR1 is SEHNR and CDR2 FQNEAQ (reference sequence). CDR3 DNA: TGTGCCAGCAGCTTATGGCGGGGGAGGGAAGAGACCCAGTACTTC. It translates to CASSLWRGREETQYF.

CDR3 loop: CASSPGGPEQYV. The DNA of the CDR3 is TGTGCCAGCAGCCCCGGAGGGCCGGAGCAGTACGTC. The chain couples TRBV12-3 or TRBV12-4 to TRBJ2-7, with D perhaps TRBD2 (6 bases). CDR3 size: 12 residues. Trimming took 6 bases from V and 7 from J, leaving 13 bases between them.

J is TRBJ2-2 and V is TRBV7-9, with D tentatively TRBD1 (5 bases). CDR3 length: 13 amino acids. The V gene lost 4 bases and the J gene lost 7 bases, with 10 bases spanning the gap. In germline, CDR1 is SEHNR, CDR2 FQNEAQ (reference sequence). The CDR3 region is CASSSQGVGELFF. CDR3 DNA: TGTGCCAGCAGCTCCCAGGGCGTCGGGGAGCTGTTTTTT.

This clonotype was detected only a few times. The V and J genes are TRBV7-9 and TRBJ2-3; perhaps TRBD2 as D (6 bases). CDR3 length: 14 amino acids. V lost 1 base to trimming and J lost 3 bases, with 8 bases between them. CDR1 is SEHNR, CDR2 FQNEAQ, per germline (reference sequence). The CDR3 region is CASSLVAGTDTQYF. The CDR3 region has the DNA TGTGCCAGCAGCTTAGTGGCGGGAACAGATACGCAGTATTTT. The full variable domain, with the rest looked up from reference TRBV7-9 and TRBJ2-3, is DTGVSQNPRHKITKRGQNVTFRCDPISEHNRLYWYRQTLGQGPEFLTYFQNEAQLEKSRLLSDRFSAERPKGSFSTLEIQRTEQGDSAMYLCASSLVAGTDTQYFGPGTRLTVL.

This clonotype appeared a few times. This rearrangement joins TRBV9 to TRBJ2-5, with 8 bases identical to TRBD2. The J segment lost 5 bases and the V segment lost 3 bases, leaving 18 bases of the junction unmatched. The CDR3 covers 18 residues. Germline CDR1 reads SGDLS; CDR2 reads YYNGEE. The chain's CDR3 is CASSGGPGTSMLSETQYF. In DNA, the CDR3 is TGTGCCAGCAGCGGGGGTCCCGGGACTAGTATGTTGTCGGAGACCCAGTACTTC.

This clonotype appeared a few times. The V call is TRBV19, the J call TRBJ2-2; TRBD2 agrees at 8 bases. Unmatched junction bases numbered 3, after V lost 7 bases and J lost 2 bases. Germline CDR1 and CDR2: LNHDA and SQIVND (reference sequence). This CDR3 has 14 amino acids. CDR3 in DNA: TGTGCCAGTACCAGCGGGGGCAACACCGGGGAGCTGTTTTTT. Protein sequence: CASTSGGNTGELFF.

This clonotype has a count of ten or more. The rearrangement links TRBV30 to TRBJ1-3; D is perhaps TRBD1 (5 bases). The V end was cut by 4 bases, the J end by 4 bases, with 8 bases between. Germline V gene lookup returns CDR1 GTSNPN and CDR2 SVGIG (reference sequence). The CDR3 has 12 amino acids. This CDR3 is CAWKKGGNTIYF. Written as DNA, the CDR3 is TGTGCCTGGAAGAAGGGGGGAAACACCATATATTTT.

This rearrangement joins TRBV20-1 to TRBJ2-3; D may be TRBD1 or TRBD2 (5 bases each). CDR1 is DFQATT and CDR2 is SNEGSKA in the germline V gene (reference sequence). There are 14 residues in the CDR3. The germline V and J ends were trimmed by 4 bases and 4 bases, with 15 bases remaining between them. The chain's CDR3 is CSATTGARSDTQYF. The CDR3, as DNA: TGCAGTGCTACGACCGGGGCGAGATCAGATACGCAGTATTTT.

The chain recombines TRBV20-1 with TRBJ2-2; weak D call: TRBD2 (5 bases). V shed 6 bases and J shed 1 base, with 12 bases lying between them. Germline lookup yields CDR1 DFQATT and CDR2 SNEGSKA (reference sequence). The CDR3 length is 14 residues. The CDR3, as DNA: TGCAGTGCCCTAGCAGACAAGAACACCGGGGAGCTGTTTTTT. It yields the protein CSALADKNTGELFF.

The V call is TRBV4-2, the J call TRBJ2-7; 7 bases map to TRBD2. The CDR3 is made up of 13 amino acids. Germline-derived CDR1 and CDR2 are LGHNA and YNFKEQ. The V and J ends lost 5 bases and 1 base, in that order; junction bases with no gene match: 2. CDR3 residues: CASSGGVSYEQYF. CDR3 nucleotide sequence: TGTGCCAGCAGCGGGGGGGTTTCCTACGAGCAGTACTTC.

This rearrangement joins TRBV7-9 to TRBJ2-3; 7 bases match TRBD1. J gave up 2 bases and V 4 bases, and 3 bases lay outside the gene matches. Germline CDR1 reads SEHNR; CDR2 reads FQNEAQ (reference sequence). The CDR3 spans 14 residues. For the CDR3, the DNA is TGTGCCAGCAGCTCGGGACAGATCACAGATACGCAGTATTTT. Residues: CASSSGQITDTQYF.

This clonotype was detected only a few times. V gene TRBV19 combines with J gene TRBJ1-5; weak D call: TRBD1 (6 bases). The CDR3 extends over 13 amino acids. CDR1 LNHDA and CDR2 SQIVND come from the germline V gene (reference sequence). Trimming removed 5 bases from V and 9 bases from J, with 14 bases in between. The CDR3 protein is CASSPLKGGPQHF. CDR3 bases: TGTGCCAGTAGTCCTCTCAAGGGGGGGCCCCAGCATTTT.

The genes are TRBV18 and TRBJ2-7, with D unresolved. The germline CDR1 and CDR2 sequences are KGHSH and LQKENI. Trimming cost V 5 bases and J 5 bases, with 19 bases left between them. The CDR3 contains 15 residues. The CDR3 DNA is TGTGCCAGCTCAGCCAACTCCGGATGGTCGAACGAGCAGTACTTC. It codes for CASSANSGWSNEQYF.

This chain uses TRBV19 with TRBJ1-5; D gene unclear. Per germline, CDR1 LNHDA and CDR2 SQIVND (reference sequence). This CDR3 contains 15 residues. The V gene lost 5 bases and the J gene lost 5 bases, with 16 bases spanning the gap. CDR3: CASSWGGVGYQPQHF. DNA of the CDR3: TGTGCCAGTAGTTGGGGTGGGGTTGGCTATCAGCCCCAGCATTTT.

There are a few counts of this clonotype. This chain uses TRBV11-2 with TRBJ2-3; D is undetermined. Per the germline V gene, CDR1 is SGHAT and CDR2 is FQNNGV. This CDR3 contains 16 residues. V lost 2 bases, J lost 3 bases, and 15 bases lay in between. CDR3: CASSLPTTLGTDTQYF. The CDR3 coding sequence is TGTGCCAGCAGCTTACCTACCACGCTTGGAACAGATACGCAGTATTTT.

Only a few counts were recorded for this clonotype. This rearrangement joins TRBV10-3 to TRBJ2-3; 11 bases map to TRBD2. The CDR3 has 17 residues. V lost 0 bases, J lost 0 bases, and 2 bases stayed unmatched. The germline gives CDR1 ENHRY, CDR2 SYGVKD. This chain's CDR3 is CAISESGLAASTDTQYF. CDR3 in DNA: TGTGCCATCAGTGAGTCGGGACTAGCGGCTAGCACAGATACGCAGTATTTT.